The rows below give T cell receptor beta chains drawn from one sample of a study of regulatory T cells in long-lasting Graves disease. MiXCR, applied by TCRdb to the multiplex PCR reads, yields one record per CDR3 protein. The sample holds 320,000 or so distinct CDR3 sequences; 18% are singletons and the top ten take less than 45%. The sample in question was peripheral blood mononuclear cells (PBMCs), obtained at new diagnosis, from a patient treated with antithyroid drugs. Every receptor here comes from a female donor with Graves disease. CDR3s include the opening cysteine and the closing phenylalanine or tryptophan. Fields, in order: J gene, V gene, CDR3 protein.

j_call: TRBJ2-3
v_call: TRBV11-2
cdr3_aa: CASSLVLTSGTDTQYF

j_call: TRBJ2-7
v_call: TRBV7-8
cdr3_aa: CASSLAPTEGSYEQYF

j_call: TRBJ2-7
v_call: TRBV6-1
cdr3_aa: CASTAGGSYEQYF

j_call: TRBJ2-7
v_call: TRBV12-3/TRBV12-4
cdr3_aa: CASSLAGPRYEQYF

j_call: TRBJ2-5
v_call: TRBV5-6
cdr3_aa: CASSLAGGAGETQYF

j_call: TRBJ2-3
v_call: TRBV24-1
cdr3_aa: CATSSQGEGTSPATDTQYF

j_call: TRBJ2-7
v_call: TRBV20-1
cdr3_aa: CSAIGGQGLLSYEQYF

j_call: TRBJ2-5
v_call: TRBV20-1
cdr3_aa: CSARVTGLSQETQYF

j_call: TRBJ1-5
v_call: TRBV19
cdr3_aa: CASISAGHSNQPQHF

j_call: TRBJ2-7
v_call: TRBV5-1
cdr3_aa: CASSLDSGRSYEQYF

j_call: TRBJ1-5
v_call: TRBV19
cdr3_aa: CASSSLQSQPQHF

j_call: TRBJ2-7
v_call: TRBV19
cdr3_aa: CATNRDGRSYEQYF

j_call: TRBJ1-1
v_call: TRBV7-2
cdr3_aa: CASSNLMNTEAFF

j_call: TRBJ1-2
v_call: TRBV20-1
cdr3_aa: CSARAAVYGYTF

j_call: TRBJ1-1
v_call: TRBV30
cdr3_aa: CAWRLQPNTEAFF

j_call: TRBJ2-4
v_call: TRBV6-1
cdr3_aa: CASSGALTGAKNIQYF

j_call: TRBJ1-5
v_call: TRBV12-3/TRBV12-4
cdr3_aa: CASSSTTESNQPQHF

j_call: TRBJ2-2
v_call: TRBV9
cdr3_aa: CASSVGVSPTGELFF

j_call: TRBJ2-2
v_call: TRBV29-1
cdr3_aa: CSVGSPNTGELFF

j_call: TRBJ2-7
v_call: TRBV12-3/TRBV12-4
cdr3_aa: CASSFGQANLGQYF

j_call: TRBJ2-1
v_call: TRBV12-3/TRBV12-4
cdr3_aa: CASSLAPVVNEQFF

j_call: TRBJ2-7
v_call: TRBV19
cdr3_aa: CASSIGASSNGESYEQYF

j_call: TRBJ1-2
v_call: TRBV27
cdr3_aa: CASSSHYKAGLGARTF

j_call: TRBJ2-5
v_call: TRBV29-1
cdr3_aa: CSVELHIQETQYF

j_call: TRBJ1-1
v_call: TRBV27
cdr3_aa: CASSLAHTNTEAFF

j_call: TRBJ2-7
v_call: TRBV12-3/TRBV12-4
cdr3_aa: CASTIAGGTYEQYF

j_call: TRBJ2-5
v_call: TRBV5-1
cdr3_aa: CASSLEGRRDETQYF

j_call: TRBJ1-6
v_call: TRBV10-3
cdr3_aa: CAISESSGTLNNSPLHF

j_call: TRBJ1-4
v_call: TRBV28
cdr3_aa: CASSRQGAGNEKLFF

j_call: TRBJ1-5
v_call: TRBV28
cdr3_aa: CASRLWGDRRRNQPQHF

j_call: TRBJ2-3
v_call: TRBV28
cdr3_aa: CASSLAGGLAGGPRTDTQYF

j_call: TRBJ2-3
v_call: TRBV30
cdr3_aa: CAWSAGRAGTDTQYF

j_call: TRBJ2-3
v_call: TRBV6-1
cdr3_aa: CASSPEKVSDTQYF

j_call: TRBJ2-2
v_call: TRBV19
cdr3_aa: CASSIWVMNTGELFF

j_call: TRBJ2-7
v_call: TRBV7-9
cdr3_aa: CASSFTSKWNEQYF

j_call: TRBJ2-2
v_call: TRBV19
cdr3_aa: CASSIRGSGRAGTGELFF

j_call: TRBJ1-4
v_call: TRBV24-1
cdr3_aa: CATSDAGTGGEKLFF

j_call: TRBJ1-2
v_call: TRBV10-2
cdr3_aa: CASSSGGRGRGHDGYTF

j_call: TRBJ2-5
v_call: TRBV6-7
cdr3_aa: CASSSKLGEETQYF

j_call: TRBJ2-5
v_call: TRBV7-8
cdr3_aa: CASSQGLAGVDETQYF

j_call: TRBJ1-1
v_call: TRBV27
cdr3_aa: CASSLTPVGGRGAFF